What follows describes a single T cell receptor (beta chain). The antigen is unknown. Using unique molecular identifiers, the investigators prepared the TCRbeta library. TCRdb analysed the PCR reads with MiXCR anew, one entry per CDR3 protein. The sample has 17,000 or so distinct CDR3 sequences, around an eighth seen once. This record belongs to a study of T-cell reconstitution after alpha-beta-depleted transplantation in children. Study-wide results and caveats: Certain patients had high TCRbeta diversity at day 60, and it came from recipient T cells and thymic progenitors that survived. The study reportedly traced alpha-beta T cells about two months after transplant to several hundred expanded graft clones. T-cell counts and diversity were attributed mostly to newly produced T cells one year after transplant.

The CDR3 length is 16 residues. CDR1 and CDR2 from the germline V gene are KGHDR and SFDVKD. Trimming took off 2 bases at V and 0 bases at J, with 10 bases between the two ends. Sample: PBMCs, mostly from graft donor cells, taken 180 days after TCRalphabeta/CD19-depleted stem cell transplant. The chain links TRBV24-1 to TRBJ2-1; D is undetermined. The sequence was obtained from a boy younger than two who had a stem cell transplant for Wiskott-Aldrich syndrome, so the T cells may come from the graft donor. CDR3 region: CATSDSTAGSYNEQFF. DNA for the CDR3: TGTGCCACCAGTGATTCCACTGCAGGCTCCTACAATGAGCAGTTCTTC.